The sequence of this T cell receptor (beta chain) was determined in a study of T-cell memory formation after mild COVID-19. Broader study findings: Clones shrinking from day 15 to 85 showed even CD4/CD8 mixes; later expanders tilted CD4+. What remained unconfirmed was the SARS-CoV-2 specificity of second-wave clones peaking on day 37. A subset of responding clones appeared in pre-infection memory, suggesting cross-reactive memory joined.

Trimming stripped 5 bases from V and 4 bases from J, with 7 bases between. The CDR3 runs to 11 residues. Germline V gene data show CDR1 as SQVTM and CDR2 as ANQGSEA. TCRdb reprocessed the 5' RACE reads with MiXCR, giving one entry per CDR3 protein. The sample holds more than 250,000 distinct CDR3 sequences, about 16% seen once. This clonotype appeared a few times. Its target is unknown. The receptor was derived from a young man who had mild COVID-19 (a few samples of this study predate the infection). Cell type and time point are not known. This sequence joins TRBV29-1 and TRBJ2-3, with TRBD1 as a possible D gene (6 bases). Input material: PBMCs or a T cell subset sorted from them (not recorded which). The CDR3 here is CSVRQADTQYF. The CDR3 DNA reads as TGCAGCGTTCGACAGGCAGATACGCAGTATTTT.